The rows below give T cell receptor beta chains drawn from one sample of a study of T cell responses to AZD1222 COVID-19 vaccine. TCRdb's table, derived via immunoSEQ multiplex PCR, lists solely in-frame clones and lacks some. The sample has 200,000 to 250,000 clones, approximately 94% seen once; the top ten hold roughly 1.8%. The source material was peripheral blood, sampled 28 days after the second dose of the MenACWY control vaccine. The source is an adult who received the MenACWY meningococcal vaccine as a control. Each CDR3 is given with its conserved first and last residue. The D gene is left open where the match is weak. A clone size is listed for some rows: how often the clone was seen (once, few, many), or a class if it is expanded.

j_gene	v_gene	len	d_gene	abundance	CDR3nt	CDR3aa
TRBJ1-4	TRBV12-3/TRBV12-4	13	.	.	TGTGCCAGCAGTTTCACAGCTAATGAAAAACTGTTTTTT	CASSFTANEKLFF
TRBJ2-3	TRBV9	13	.	.	TGTGCCAGCAGTCTTCGGACTACAGATACGCAGTATTTT	CASSLRTTDTQYF
TRBJ1-5	TRBV12-3/TRBV12-4	12	.	.	TGTGCCAGCAGTCCCGGTCAACAGCCCCAGCATTTT	CASSPGQQPQHF
TRBJ2-5	TRBV5-6	14	.	.	TGTGCCAGCAGCTTGCTGGGGGCGGAGGAGACCCAGTACTTC	CASSLLGAEETQYF
TRBJ1-1	TRBV2	13	.	.	TGTGCCAGCCCGGCGGGGATGAACACTGAAGCTTTCTTT	CASPAGMNTEAFF
TRBJ1-1	TRBV6-5	14	.	.	TGTGCCAGCAGTCCCGACGGCAGGGCGACTGAAGCTTTCTTT	CASSPDGRATEAFF
TRBJ1-3	TRBV5-1	15	TRBD1	.	TGCGCCAGCAGCTTACAGGGGGCTCATGGAAACACCATATATTTT	CASSLQGAHGNTIYF
TRBJ2-7	TRBV7-9	14	TRBD2	.	TGTGCCAGCAGCTTAGGACTAGCGGGAGTCGAGCAGTACTTC	CASSLGLAGVEQYF
TRBJ2-7	TRBV6-5	14	TRBD1	.	TGTGCCAGCAACCAAGGGACAGGGCTCAACGAGCAGTACTTC	CASNQGTGLNEQYF
TRBJ2-1	TRBV5-1	16	TRBD2	.	TGCGCCAGCAGCTTGGAAGCGGGGGTCCTCTACAATGAGCAGTTCTTC	CASSLEAGVLYNEQFF
TRBJ1-5	TRBV2	14	.	once	TGTGCCAGCAGTGAAAACCGGGAAATAAAGCCCCAGCATTTT	CASSENREIKPQHF
TRBJ2-1	TRBV27	15	TRBD2	.	TGTGCCAGCAGTCCTCGGTCGGGACTAGCGGGAGGGGAGTTCTTC	CASSPRSGLAGGEFF
TRBJ2-1	TRBV12-3/TRBV12-4	13	.	.	TGTGCCAGCAGCTCCGGAAGGCGAAGTTGGCAGTTCTTC	CASSSGRRSWQFF
TRBJ2-1	TRBV5-1	16	.	.	TGCGCCAGCAGCTTGGTTCCAGGAAGCTCCTACAATGAGCAGTTCTTC	CASSLVPGSSYNEQFF
TRBJ1-4	TRBV24-1	16	.	.	TGTGCCACCAGTGATCCGGGGGCAGGGACTAAGGAAAAACTGTTTTTT	CATSDPGAGTKEKLFF
TRBJ1-2	TRBV19	14	TRBD1	.	TGTGCCAGTAGTATAGGAGGACAGGGGACTGGCTACACCTTC	CASSIGGQGTGYTF
TRBJ2-3	TRBV7-3	15	TRBD2	.	TGTGCCAGCAAGTCTAGCGGGGCCTTCACAGATACGCAGTATTTT	CASKSSGAFTDTQYF
TRBJ1-1	TRBV12-3/TRBV12-4	13	.	.	TGTGCCAGCAGTTTACTTCGGCAGACTGAAGCTTTCTTT	CASSLLRQTEAFF
TRBJ1-2	TRBV5-5	14	TRBD1	once	TGTGCCAGCGACCCGCCGGGACAGGGTTATGGCTACACCTTC	CASDPPGQGYGYTF
TRBJ2-2	TRBV6-1	13	TRBD1	.	TGTGCCAGCAGTGGGACAGGGGACGGGGAGCTGTTTTTT	CASSGTGDGELFF
TRBJ1-3	TRBV5-1	16	.	.	TGCGCCAGCAGCATGACAGACCCCAGCTCTGGAAACACCATATATTTT	CASSMTDPSSGNTIYF
TRBJ1-2	TRBV3-1/TRBV3-2	13	TRBD1	.	TGTGCCAGCAGCCAAGACAACAGGGGCGGCTACACCTTC	CASSQDNRGGYTF
TRBJ2-1	TRBV4-2	15	.	.	TGTGCCAGCAGCCAAGAGTGGGAGACGCACAATGAGCAGTTCTTC	CASSQEWETHNEQFF
TRBJ2-1	TRBV25-1	15	TRBD2	.	TGTGCCAGCAGAACCCGGGAGGGCCTCTACAATGAGCAGTTCTTC	CASRTREGLYNEQFF
TRBJ2-7	TRBV5-4	12	.	.	TGTGCCAGCAGCCCGGGGGGCCCAGAGCAGTACTTC	CASSPGGPEQYF
TRBJ1-1	TRBV7-9	15	TRBD1	.	TGTGCCAGCAGCCCCCCCAGACAGGGGCGCACTGAAGCTTTCTTT	CASSPPRQGRTEAFF
TRBJ2-5	TRBV12-3/TRBV12-4	13	TRBD1	.	TGTGCCAGCAGTTTGGCAGGGGGAGAGACCCAGTACTTC	CASSLAGGETQYF
TRBJ1-4	TRBV5-6	14	.	.	TGTGCCAGCAGCTTGGACAGGGATGATGAAAAACTGTTTTTT	CASSLDRDDEKLFF
TRBJ2-2	TRBV7-6	16	.	once	TGTGCCAGCAGACCCAGCTCCCCGGTGGGACCCGGGGAGCTGTTTTTT	CASRPSSPVGPGELFF
TRBJ1-1	TRBV27	15	TRBD1	.	TGTGCCAGCGGAAGGACAGGGATCATTAAAACTGAAGCTTTCTTT	CASGRTGIIKTEAFF
TRBJ1-2	TRBV30	12	.	.	TGTGCCTGGAGTTCCACAGTTGGCGGCTACACCTTC	CAWSSTVGGYTF
TRBJ2-3	TRBV5-4	14	.	.	TGTGCCAGCAGCTTATGGGCTGGCACAGATACGCAGTATTTT	CASSLWAGTDTQYF
TRBJ2-7	TRBV19	15	.	.	TGTGCCAGTAGTATCGGGCGGGGGCCCTCCTACGAGCAGTACTTC	CASSIGRGPSYEQYF
TRBJ2-3	TRBV4-1	17	.	once	TGCGCCAGCAGCCACACCACTTTCAGGGACCCGACAGATACGCAGTATTTT	CASSHTTFRDPTDTQYF
TRBJ2-5	TRBV9	14	TRBD1	.	TGTGCCAGCAGCGCCCGGACAGGGCAAGAGACCCAGTACTTC	CASSARTGQETQYF
TRBJ2-5	TRBV19	15	TRBD2	.	TGTGCCAGTAGTATCCAGCGGGAGAGGGGAGAGACCCAGTACTTC	CASSIQRERGETQYF
TRBJ1-1	TRBV27	12	.	.	TGTGCCAGCAGTTTACCGGACGGTGAAGCTTTCTTT	CASSLPDGEAFF
TRBJ2-4	TRBV2	14	.	.	TGTGCCAGCAGCGGGGGACAGTCTAGGGGCATTCAGTACTTC	CASSGGQSRGIQYF
TRBJ2-7	TRBV5-3	14	TRBD1	.	TGTGCCAGAAGCCCGGACAGGGTAGGGCACGAGCAGTACTTC	CARSPDRVGHEQYF
TRBJ2-7	TRBV18	16	TRBD2	.	TGTGCCAGCTCATCTTTAAGAGCGGGAGGCACCTACGAGCAGTACTTC	CASSSLRAGGTYEQYF
TRBJ2-5	TRBV7-9	13	.	once	TGTGCCAGCAGCTTAAGGGGTTCGGATGACGAGTACTTC	CASSLRGSDDEYF
TRBJ2-7	TRBV6-5	11	.	once	TGTGCCAGCCGACAGGGACTCGAGCAGTACTTC	CASRQGLEQYF
TRBJ1-4	TRBV28	13	.	.	TGTGCCAGCTTCAGGTCGGCTAATGAAAAACTGTTTTTT	CASFRSANEKLFF
TRBJ1-2	TRBV28	12	.	once	TGTGCCAGCAGTTTAATCCAGGATGGCTACACCTTC	CASSLIQDGYTF
TRBJ2-7	TRBV5-5	15	TRBD2	.	TGTGCCAGCAGCCCCGGGCTAGCGGGGGCCTACGAGCAGTACTTC	CASSPGLAGAYEQYF
TRBJ2-7	TRBV5-1	18	TRBD2	.	TGCGCCAGCAGCATAAGGACTAGCGGGAGGGACCTCCCCCACGAGCAGTACTTC	CASSIRTSGRDLPHEQYF
TRBJ2-1	TRBV6-5	13	.	.	TGTGCCAGCAGTTACGGCCGGGCCTATGAGCAGTTCTTC	CASSYGRAYEQFF
TRBJ1-1	TRBV6-5	12	.	few	TGTGCCAGCAGTTACGGGGGAACTGAAGCTTTCTTT	CASSYGGTEAFF
TRBJ1-3	TRBV7-9	14	.	.	TGTGCCAGCAGTCGAGTTGACTCTGGAAACACCATATATTTT	CASSRVDSGNTIYF
TRBJ2-2	TRBV18	13	.	.	TGTGCCAGCTCACAGGCCGACACCGGGGAGCTGTTTTTT	CASSQADTGELFF
TRBJ2-7	TRBV30	13	TRBD1	.	TGTGCCTGGGGACAGGGGCTGACCTACGAGCAGTACTTC	CAWGQGLTYEQYF